The 18 T cell receptor beta chains presented below share a single source sample, sequenced in a study of regulatory T cells in long-lasting Graves disease. The sample's time point: newly diagnosed GD, antithyroid drugs for less than 3 months. RNA extracted from PBMCs served as the sequencing template. TCR beta libraries were built with iRepertoire HTBI primers and Arm-PCR of CDR3 regions. A single record per CDR3 protein comes from TCRdb applying MiXCR to the multiplex PCR reads. This table has hundreds of thousands of distinct CDR3 sequences, 16% appearing once. This sample was shared with a second study, whose subject was T cells in Graves' hyperthyroidism and ophthalmopathy.

Sequencing used peripheral blood mononuclear cells (PBMCs), obtained at new diagnosis, from a patient treated with antithyroid drugs. The receptors were gathered from a woman in her 30s with Graves disease.

This chain links TRBV7-3 with TRBJ2-2; TRBD1 aligns across 10 bases. The CDR3 consists of 16 residues. Looked up from germline, CDR1 is SGHTA and CDR2 is FQGTGA. The trim removed 3 bases at V and 3 bases at J, leaving 4 bases unmatched. The chain's CDR3 is CASSFTGTGDTGELFF. In DNA, the CDR3 is TGTGCCAGCAGCTTCACCGGGACAGGGGACACCGGGGAGCTGTTTTTT.

This clonotype was seen repeatedly, ten times or more. The chain links TRBV28 to TRBJ1-2; D possibly corresponds to TRBD1 (5 bases). Looked up from germline, CDR1 is MDHEN and CDR2 is SYDVKM. V lost 3 bases, J lost 1 base, and 12 bases lay in between. The CDR3 runs 15 residues. CDR3: CASSLTDSINYGYTF. The CDR3 DNA is TGTGCCAGCAGTTTGACCGACAGTATTAACTATGGCTACACCTTC.

This clonotype appeared a few times. The rearrangement uses TRBV30 and TRBJ1-4; D gene unclear. Trimming pared 2 bases from V and 5 bases from J, leaving 12 bases between. Germline CDR1 is GTSNPN and CDR2 is SVGIG (reference sequence). This CDR3 contains 14 residues. The CDR3 DNA reads TGTGCCTGGAGTTTGGGGAATGTCAATGAAAAACTGTTTTTT. This translates into CAWSLGNVNEKLFF.

This clonotype was seen many times. The chain combines TRBV12-3 or TRBV12-4 with TRBJ1-1, with unresolved D. The CDR3 runs to 14 residues. Trimming took off 1 base at V and 1 base at J, with 7 bases between the two ends. The CDR3 loop is CASSLETKNTEAFF. Here the CDR3 DNA reads TGTGCCAGCAGTTTAGAGACCAAGAACACTGAAGCTTTCTTT.

This chain connects TRBV20-1 to TRBJ2-7; D remains unclear. Trimming stripped 2 bases from V and 3 bases from J, with 14 bases between. This CDR3 has 14 amino acids. Germline V gene data show CDR1 as DFQATT and CDR2 as SNEGSKA (reference sequence). The CDR3 DNA reads TGCAGTGCTAGAAACCCCTGGCGTCTCTACGAGCAGTACTTC. Amino acids: CSARNPWRLYEQYF.

The rearrangement uses TRBV30 and TRBJ2-2, with D possibly TRBD1 on 5 matching bases. V was clipped by 3 bases and J by 0 bases, with 8 bases between them. Germline CDR1 is GTSNPN and CDR2 is SVGIG (reference sequence). The CDR3 sequence is 14 residues long. CDR3 sequence (DNA): TGTGCCTGGAGCTTGACAGCGAACACCGGGGAGCTGTTTTTT. This codes for CAWSLTANTGELFF.

CDR3 sequence (DNA): TGTGCCAGCGCACCGGGACTAGCGGGAGAGGCAAAGTACTTC. It encodes CASAPGLAGEAKYF. The chain uses TRBV27 and TRBJ2-7; the match to TRBD2 covers 14 bases. The V gene end was trimmed by 8 bases and the J gene end by 11 bases; junction bases not matched to a gene: 11. The CDR3 totals 14 residues. Per the germline V gene, CDR1 is MNHEY and CDR2 is SMNVEV (reference sequence).

The chain carries TRBV29-1 and TRBJ1-2; tentative D call: TRBD1 (5 bases). V dropped 0 bases and J dropped 5 bases, with 16 bases sitting between them. The CDR3 spans 15 residues. Per the germline V gene, CDR1 is SQVTM and CDR2 is ANQGSEA. This CDR3 is CSVEEGRARSYGYTF. The DNA for the CDR3 is TGCAGCGTTGAAGAGGGGCGGGCGCGGTCGTATGGCTACACCTTC.

In this sample, this clonotype turned up many times. The chain links TRBV9 to TRBJ1-5, with D possibly TRBD1 on 5 matching bases. CDR1 SGDLS and CDR2 YYNGEE come from the germline V gene. This CDR3 spans 14 amino acids. Trimming stripped 3 bases from V and 2 bases from J, with 9 bases between. The CDR3 here is CASSGGDGNQPQHF. The DNA of the CDR3 is TGTGCCAGCAGCGGGGGGGACGGCAATCAGCCCCAGCATTTT.

This clonotype showed up just once. The J gene is TRBJ1-2, the V gene TRBV12-3 or TRBV12-4; D unclear. The length of the CDR3 is 12 residues. V gave up 6 bases and J gave up 4 bases, with 9 bases separating them. CDR3 residues: CASSRALYGYTF. The DNA for the CDR3 is TGTGCCAGCAGCCGCGCCCTCTATGGCTACACCTTC.

This clonotype was found many times. The chain recombines TRBV28 with TRBJ1-2; TRBD1 aligns across 11 bases. Germline V gives CDR1 MDHEN, CDR2 SYDVKM. V dropped 2 bases and J dropped 8; count of bases not matched to a gene: 7. The CDR3 is 15 residues long. The CDR3 DNA sequence: TGTGCCAGCAGTTTACTCGGGACAGGGGGGACGGGCTACACCTTC. This translates into CASSLLGTGGTGYTF.

The chain is built from TRBV7-2 and TRBJ2-4; D is uncertain. This CDR3 region has 16 residues. The V end lost 1 base, the J end lost 0 bases, and 10 bases lay between the germline ends. The germline V gene encodes CDR1 SGHTA and CDR2 FQGNSA. This CDR3 is CASSLGSQLAKNIQYF. The CDR3 DNA reads as TGTGCCAGCAGCTTAGGCTCTCAATTAGCCAAAAACATTCAGTACTTC.

With regard to this clonotype: The CDR3 carries no conserved terminal phenylalanine or tryptophan, so it likely arises from a read error. The rearrangement uses TRBV2 and TRBJ1-5; the D is unclear. The germline V and J ends were trimmed by 5 bases and 7 bases, with 12 bases remaining between them. Per the germline V gene, CDR1 is SNHLY and CDR2 is FYNNEI. This CDR3 is built from 13 residues. The chain's CDR3 is CASSSRLEQPQHL. CDR3 bases: TGTGCCAGCAGTAGTCGGTTGGAACAGCCCCAGCATCTT.

There are many counts of this clonotype. The V and J genes are TRBV28 and TRBJ1-3, with D possibly matching TRBD1 (5 bases). With 3 bases removed from V and 0 bases from J, the gap between germline ends came to 9 bases. The CDR3 totals 15 residues. CDR1 and CDR2 from the germline V gene are MDHEN and SYDVKM. The DNA of the CDR3 is TGTGCCAGCAGTTTCGACAGCTTCTCTGGAAACACCATATATTTT. Encoded protein: CASSFDSFSGNTIYF.

The chain uses TRBV12-3 or TRBV12-4 and TRBJ2-2; D unclear. V was shortened by 3 bases and J by 9 bases, with 8 bases between the two germline ends. The CDR3 covers 12 residues. The CDR3 sequence: CASSFYGWELFF. The CDR3 DNA is TGTGCCAGCAGTTTTTACGGGTGGGAGCTGTTTTTT.

This clonotype was observed many times. This sequence joins TRBV10-3 and TRBJ2-1, with a tentative D call TRBD1 (5 bases). The length of the CDR3 is 12 residues. Germline-derived CDR1 and CDR2 are ENHRY and SYGVKD. Between the trimmed V and J ends, which lost 4 bases and 6 bases, there was a span of 7 bases. The CDR3 sequence is CAISGQSNEQFF. CDR3 sequence (DNA): TGTGCCATCAGTGGACAGAGCAATGAGCAGTTCTTC.

J is TRBJ2-3 and V is TRBV7-9; D perhaps matches TRBD2 (6 bases). The CDR3 spans 15 residues. Germline V gives CDR1 SEHNR, CDR2 FQNEAQ (reference sequence). Trimming took off 2 bases at V and 2 bases at J, with 11 bases between the two ends. CDR3: CASSLKDYATDTQYF. DNA for the CDR3: TGTGCCAGCAGCTTAAAGGACTACGCCACAGATACGCAGTATTTT.

This clonotype was observed at least ten times. This chain uses TRBV2 with TRBJ2-7; tentatively, D is TRBD2 (7 bases). The CDR3 is 15 amino acids. CDR1 SNHLY and CDR2 FYNNEI come from the germline V gene. The V and J ends lost 2 bases and 5 bases respectively, with 16 bases between them. The CDR3 spells CASSERGTTAHEQYF. The CDR3 nucleotides read TGTGCCAGCAGTGAAAGGGGGACTACAGCCCACGAGCAGTACTTC.